This T cell receptor beta chain was sequenced in a study of blood T cell repertoires in COVID-19. On the study more broadly: The samples span acute and convalescent COVID-19 from the United States, Italy and Spain. Sample material is recorded as cDNA or gDNA derived from T cells, B-cell-depleted T cells, or PBMCs.

Trimming pared 1 base from V and 0 bases from J, leaving 11 bases between. CDR1 and CDR2 (germline): SGHRS, YFSETQ. The CDR3 is 16 residues long. Sequencing was performed with immunoSEQ multiplex PCR; in TCRdb, only in-frame clones are kept and a portion is missing. The repertoire holds about 150,000 clones, with more than 75% as singletons. This receptor was taken from a man aged 50 to 59 who had recovered from COVID-19. J is TRBJ1-5 and V is TRBV5-1, with a weak D call TRBD1 (6 bases). Sequencing was carried out using peripheral blood. The chain's CDR3 is CASSLRRGDSNQPQHF. In nucleotides, the CDR3 is TGCGCCAGCAGCTTGCGCAGGGGCGATAGCAATCAGCCCCAGCATTTT. Looking up the rest from reference TRBV5-1 and TRBJ1-5 gives the full variable domain: KAGVTQTPRYLIKTRGQQVTLSCSPISGHRSVSWYQQTPGQGLQFLFEYFSETQRNKGNFPGRFSGRQFSNSRSEMNVSTLELGDSALYLCASSLRRGDSNQPQHFGDGTRLSIL.